This T cell receptor (beta chain) is drawn from a study of tumor-infiltrating lymphocytes in primary liver carcinoma. Study conclusions and caveats: Overlap between tumor regions exceeded overlap of tumor with adjacent tissue or blood.

Synthesis of TCR beta cDNA was carried out from 500 ng total RNA with a constant-region primer. Libraries for TCR beta were built through three nested multiplex PCR rounds, which together made up a slightly modified ARM-PCR procedure. Use of TRBV1-TRBV30 forward primers with a C-beta reverse primer characterized the first two PCR rounds, which lasted about 9 cycles each. Using its own MiXCR run on the multiplex PCR reads, TCRdb lists one record per CDR3 protein. The table lists just over 300,000 distinct CDR3 sequences, roughly 60% of them singletons. Germline CDR1 reads GTSNPN; CDR2 reads SVGIG (reference sequence). The CDR3 contains 15 residues. Trimming took off 1 base at V and 0 bases at J, with 10 bases between the two ends. In addition to blood RNA drawn from unsorted whole blood, germline DNA was extracted. This clonotype has a handful of counts. Antigen unknown.

This receptor was identified in a woman under 40 with primary liver carcinoma and hepatitis B virus infection. The sequenced sample was peripheral blood. The chain carries TRBV30 and TRBJ2-1; D perhaps matches TRBD1 (5 bases). DNA for the CDR3: TGTGCCTGGAGTGATGGCGACAGCTCCTACAATGAGCAGTTCTTC. Its protein is CAWSDGDSSYNEQFF.